A single T cell receptor (beta chain) is shown here with its context. Germline values: CDR1 SGHVS, CDR2 FNYEAQ. The CDR3 loop spans 13 amino acids. Losses at the gene ends were 5 bases for V and 5 bases for J; bases not matched to a gene: 3. The sample originates from a study of CD8 T cells in Susac syndrome. The RNA input was about 0.5 to 1 ug, and it was reverse transcribed with random hexamers. Amplification of TCR beta CDR3 spanned 54 Vbeta and 13 Jbeta via immunoSEQ multiplex PCR. TCRdb reprocessed the immunoSEQ multiplex PCR reads via MiXCR and lists one record per CDR3 protein. Of approximately 87,000 distinct CDR3 sequences in the sample, around 96% were seen once. In blood CD8+ and CD4+ T cells, TCR beta underwent sequencing. The CD8+ and CD4+ T cells were negatively isolated, with the TEMRA cells enriched by FACS.

Material for sequencing was CD8+ T cells from PBMCs. The rearrangement uses TRBV7-6 and TRBJ2-7; 10 nucleotides agree with TRBD2. The receptor was derived from a human donor with Susac syndrome. Written as DNA, the CDR3 is TGTGCCAGCAGCCGAGCGGGAGGGGACGAGCAGTACTTC. It translates to CASSRAGGDEQYF.